This T cell receptor beta chain comes out of a study of control samples from healthy donors and cancer patients. Sequenced by immunoSEQ multiplex PCR; TCRdb stores in-frame clones only, minus some. The sample yields around 130,000 clones, about 88% seen once. The germline CDR1 and CDR2 sequences are SGHRS and YFSETQ. Trimming cost V 0 bases and J 4 bases, with 8 bases left between them. The CDR3 runs to 14 residues. The count of this clone is one. This clonotype was sampled from a man between 45 and 60 years old in good health. This sequence joins TRBV5-1 and TRBJ1-3; D is ambiguous. Sequences were obtained from blood. The CDR3 DNA is TGCGCCAGCAGCTTGGGTTCTCCCGGAAACACCATATATTTT. Its translation: CASSLGSPGNTIYF.